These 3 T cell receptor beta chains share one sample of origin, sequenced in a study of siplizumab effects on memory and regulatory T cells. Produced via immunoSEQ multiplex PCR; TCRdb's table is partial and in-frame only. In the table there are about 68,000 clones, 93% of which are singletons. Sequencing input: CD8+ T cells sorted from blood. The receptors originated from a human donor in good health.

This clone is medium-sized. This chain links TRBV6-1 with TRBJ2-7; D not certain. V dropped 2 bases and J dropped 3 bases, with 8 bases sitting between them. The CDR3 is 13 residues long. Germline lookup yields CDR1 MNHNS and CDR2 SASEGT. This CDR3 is CASSEQAHYEQYF. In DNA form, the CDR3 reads TGTGCCAGCAGTGAACAGGCACACTACGAGCAGTACTTC.

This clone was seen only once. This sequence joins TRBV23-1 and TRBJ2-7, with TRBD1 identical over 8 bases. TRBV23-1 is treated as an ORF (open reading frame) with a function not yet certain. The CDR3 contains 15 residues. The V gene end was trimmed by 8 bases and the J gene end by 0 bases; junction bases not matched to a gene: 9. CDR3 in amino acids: CASVIRTGFSYEQYF. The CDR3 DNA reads TGCGCCAGCGTGATCAGGACAGGGTTCTCCTACGAGCAGTACTTC.

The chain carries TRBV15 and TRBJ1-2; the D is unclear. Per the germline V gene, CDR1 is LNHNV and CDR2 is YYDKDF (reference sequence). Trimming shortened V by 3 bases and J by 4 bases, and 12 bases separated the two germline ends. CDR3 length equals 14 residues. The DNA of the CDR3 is TGTGCCACCAGCAGTCTACAGTTAGGCTATGGCTACACCTTC. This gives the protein CATSSLQLGYGYTF.